This T cell receptor (beta chain) was sequenced for a study of CD8 T cells in Susac syndrome. This CDR3 comprises 15 residues. Trimming took 4 bases from V and 0 from J, leaving 14 bases between them. The germline gives CDR1 SGHDT, CDR2 YYEEEE. RNA amounts of 0.5 to 1 ug underwent reverse transcription with random hexamers. One entry per CDR3 protein results from TCRdb running MiXCR on the immunoSEQ multiplex PCR reads. The repertoire holds tens of thousands of distinct CDR3 sequences, with 80% to 95% as singletons. This receptor was taken from a human donor in good health. Source material: CD8+ T cells from PBMCs. This chain connects TRBV5-6 to TRBJ2-7, with D perhaps being TRBD1 or TRBD2 (6 bases each). The CDR3 protein is CASSPGAGNSYEQYF. DNA for the CDR3: TGTGCCAGCAGCCCGGGGGCGGGAAACTCCTACGAGCAGTACTTC.